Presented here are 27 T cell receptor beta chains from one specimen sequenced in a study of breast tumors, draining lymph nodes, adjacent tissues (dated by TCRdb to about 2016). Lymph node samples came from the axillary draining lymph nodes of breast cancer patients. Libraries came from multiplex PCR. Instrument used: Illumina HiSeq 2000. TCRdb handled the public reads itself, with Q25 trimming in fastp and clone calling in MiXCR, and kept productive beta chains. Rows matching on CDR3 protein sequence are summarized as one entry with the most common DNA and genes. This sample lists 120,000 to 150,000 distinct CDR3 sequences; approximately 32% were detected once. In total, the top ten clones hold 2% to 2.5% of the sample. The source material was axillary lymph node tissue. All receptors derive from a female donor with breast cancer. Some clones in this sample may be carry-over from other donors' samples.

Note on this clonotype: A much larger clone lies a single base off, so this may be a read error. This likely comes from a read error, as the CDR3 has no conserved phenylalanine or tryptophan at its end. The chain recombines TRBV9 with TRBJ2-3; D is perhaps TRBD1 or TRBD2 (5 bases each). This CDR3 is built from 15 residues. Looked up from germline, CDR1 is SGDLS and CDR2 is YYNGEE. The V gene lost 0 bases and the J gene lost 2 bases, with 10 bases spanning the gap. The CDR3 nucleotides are TGTGCCAGCAGCGTAGGGTGGGGGACCACAGATACGCAGTATTAT. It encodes CASSVGWGTTDTQYY.

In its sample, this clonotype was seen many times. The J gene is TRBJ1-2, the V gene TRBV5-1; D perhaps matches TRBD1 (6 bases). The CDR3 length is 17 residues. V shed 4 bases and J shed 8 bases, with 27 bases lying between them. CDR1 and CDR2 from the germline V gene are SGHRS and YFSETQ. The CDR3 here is CASSTGQKGIGLGGYTF. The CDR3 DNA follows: TGCGCCAGCAGCACCGGACAGAAGGGGATCGGCCTGGGAGGCTACACCTTC.

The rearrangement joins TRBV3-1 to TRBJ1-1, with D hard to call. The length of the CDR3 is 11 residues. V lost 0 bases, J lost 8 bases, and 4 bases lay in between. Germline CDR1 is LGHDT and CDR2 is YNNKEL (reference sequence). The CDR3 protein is CASSQEGEAFF. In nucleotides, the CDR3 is TGTGCCAGCAGCCAAGAAGGGGAAGCTTTCTTT.

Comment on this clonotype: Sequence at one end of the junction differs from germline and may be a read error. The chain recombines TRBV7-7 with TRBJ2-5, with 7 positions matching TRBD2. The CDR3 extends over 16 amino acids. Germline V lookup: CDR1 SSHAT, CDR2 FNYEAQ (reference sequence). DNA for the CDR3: TGTGCTAGCAGCTTAGGAGCGGGGAGCTTCGTAGAGACCCAGTACTTC. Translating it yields CASSLGAGSFVETQYF.

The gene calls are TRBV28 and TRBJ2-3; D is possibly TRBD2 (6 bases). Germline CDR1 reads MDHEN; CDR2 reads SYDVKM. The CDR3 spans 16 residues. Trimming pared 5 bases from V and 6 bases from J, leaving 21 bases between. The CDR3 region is CASSAPGLSSWDTQYF. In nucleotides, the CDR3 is TGTGCCAGCAGTGCGCCGGGACTGTCTTCATGGGATACGCAGTATTTT.

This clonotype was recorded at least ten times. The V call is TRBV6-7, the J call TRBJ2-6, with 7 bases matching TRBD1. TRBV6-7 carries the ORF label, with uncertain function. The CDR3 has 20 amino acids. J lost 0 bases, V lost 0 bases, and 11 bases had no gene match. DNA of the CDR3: TGTGCCAGCAGTTACTCGAGCAGGGGGAAGGGTGACTCTGGGGCCAACGTCCTGACTTTC. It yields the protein CASSYSSRGKGDSGANVLTF.

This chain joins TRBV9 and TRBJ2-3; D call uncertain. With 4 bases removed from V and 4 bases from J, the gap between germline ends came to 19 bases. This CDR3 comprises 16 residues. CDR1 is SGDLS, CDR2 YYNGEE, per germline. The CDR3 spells CASSPSRARRADTQYF. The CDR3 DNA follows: TGTGCCAGCAGCCCCTCCCGTGCCCGACGGGCAGATACGCAGTATTTT.

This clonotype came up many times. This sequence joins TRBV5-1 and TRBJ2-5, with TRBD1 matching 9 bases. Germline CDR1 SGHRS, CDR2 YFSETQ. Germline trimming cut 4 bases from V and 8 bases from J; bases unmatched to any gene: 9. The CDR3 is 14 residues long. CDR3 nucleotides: TGCGCCAGCAGCGGAACAGGGGGCGGGGACACCCAGTACTTC. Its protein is CASSGTGGGDTQYF.

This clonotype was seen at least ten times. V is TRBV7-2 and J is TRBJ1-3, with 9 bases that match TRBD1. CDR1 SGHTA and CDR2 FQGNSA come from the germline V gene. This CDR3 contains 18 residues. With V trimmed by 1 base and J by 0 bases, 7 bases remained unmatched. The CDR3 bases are TGTGCCAGCAGCTTAGTAGCGGGACAGGGAATCTCTGGAAACACCATATATTTT. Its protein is CASSLVAGQGISGNTIYF.

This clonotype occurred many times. CDR3 nucleotide sequence: TGTGCCAGCAGCCCAAGGGGGGATCCCTATGGCTACACCTTC. This translates into CASSPRGDPYGYTF. The chain joins TRBV14 to TRBJ1-2, with D perhaps matching TRBD1 (6 bases). V was trimmed by 4 bases and J by 4 bases, leaving 13 bases between them. CDR1 is SGHDN, CDR2 FVKESK, per germline. The CDR3 runs to 14 residues.

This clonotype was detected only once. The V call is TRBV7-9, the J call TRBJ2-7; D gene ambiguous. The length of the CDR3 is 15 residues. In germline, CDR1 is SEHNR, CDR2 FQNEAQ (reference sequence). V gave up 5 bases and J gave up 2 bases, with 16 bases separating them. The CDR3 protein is CASSPGVGLAYEQYV. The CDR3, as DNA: TGTGCCAGCAGCCCAGGTGTCGGGCTAGCCTACGAGCAGTACGTC.

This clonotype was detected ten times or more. The CDR3: CSASRQGKGKVEKLFF. DNA of the CDR3: TGCAGCGCCTCCAGACAGGGGAAGGGGAAGGTTGAAAAACTGTTTTTT. The rearrangement joins TRBV29-1 to TRBJ1-4, with TRBD1 matching 8 bases. The CDR3 length is 16 residues. The germline gives CDR1 SQVTM, CDR2 ANQGSEA. Trimming at V came to 7 bases and at J to 7 bases, leaving 17 bases not matched to a gene.

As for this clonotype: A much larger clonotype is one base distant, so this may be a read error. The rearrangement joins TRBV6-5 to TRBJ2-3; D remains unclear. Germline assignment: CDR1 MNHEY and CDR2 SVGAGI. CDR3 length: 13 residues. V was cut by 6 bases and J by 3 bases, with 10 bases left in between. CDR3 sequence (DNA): TGTGCCAGCAGACTCACTCTGACAGATACGCAGTATTTT. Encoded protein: CASRLTLTDTQYF.

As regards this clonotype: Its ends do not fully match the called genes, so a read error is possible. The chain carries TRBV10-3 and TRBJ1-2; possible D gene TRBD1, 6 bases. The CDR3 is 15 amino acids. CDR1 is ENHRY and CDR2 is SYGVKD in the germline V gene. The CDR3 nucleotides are TGTGCCATCAGTGATCGGACAGACCCCACCGATGGCTTCACCTTC. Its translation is CAISDRTDPTDGFTF.

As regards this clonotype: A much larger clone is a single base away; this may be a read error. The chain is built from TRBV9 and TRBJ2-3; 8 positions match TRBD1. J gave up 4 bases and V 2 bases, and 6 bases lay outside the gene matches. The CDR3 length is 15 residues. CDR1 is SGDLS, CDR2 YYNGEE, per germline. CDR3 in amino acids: CASSVLGQDADTQYF. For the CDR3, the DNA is TGTGCCAGCAGCGTCCTGGGACAGGACGCAGATACGCAGTATTTT.

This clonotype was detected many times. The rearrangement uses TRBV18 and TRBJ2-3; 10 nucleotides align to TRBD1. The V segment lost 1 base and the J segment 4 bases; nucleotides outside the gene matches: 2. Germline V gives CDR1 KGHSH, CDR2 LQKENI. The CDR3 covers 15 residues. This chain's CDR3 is CASSPRQGAADTQYF. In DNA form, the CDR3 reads TGTGCCAGCTCACCACGACAGGGGGCTGCAGATACGCAGTATTTT.

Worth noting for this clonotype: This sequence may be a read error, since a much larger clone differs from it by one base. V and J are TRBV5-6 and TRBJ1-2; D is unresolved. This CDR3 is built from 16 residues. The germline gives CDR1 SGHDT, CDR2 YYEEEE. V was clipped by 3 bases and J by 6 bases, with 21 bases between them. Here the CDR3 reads CASSWPLTAGGHGYTF. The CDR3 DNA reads TGTGCCAGCAGCTGGCCGTTGACGGCAGGCGGTCATGGCTACACCTTC.

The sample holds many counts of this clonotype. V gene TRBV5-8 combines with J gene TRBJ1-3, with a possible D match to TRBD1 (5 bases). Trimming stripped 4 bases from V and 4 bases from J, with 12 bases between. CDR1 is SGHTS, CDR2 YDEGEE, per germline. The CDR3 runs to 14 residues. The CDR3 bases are TGTGCCAGCAGCGCAAGGGGTAAAGGAAACACCATATATTTT. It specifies CASSARGKGNTIYF.

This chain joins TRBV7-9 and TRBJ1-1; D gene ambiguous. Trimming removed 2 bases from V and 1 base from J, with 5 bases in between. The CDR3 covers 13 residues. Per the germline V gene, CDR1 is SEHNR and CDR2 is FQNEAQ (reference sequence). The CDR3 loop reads CASSLSQNTEAFF. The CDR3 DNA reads TGTGCCAGCAGCTTATCACAGAACACTGAAGCTTTCTTT.

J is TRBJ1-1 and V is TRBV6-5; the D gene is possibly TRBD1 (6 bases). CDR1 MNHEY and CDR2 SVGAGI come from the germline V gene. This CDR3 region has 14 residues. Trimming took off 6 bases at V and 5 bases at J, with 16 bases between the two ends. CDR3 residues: CASSSKWGPTEAFF. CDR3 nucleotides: TGTGCCAGCAGCAGTAAATGGGGGCCAACTGAAGCTTTCTTT.

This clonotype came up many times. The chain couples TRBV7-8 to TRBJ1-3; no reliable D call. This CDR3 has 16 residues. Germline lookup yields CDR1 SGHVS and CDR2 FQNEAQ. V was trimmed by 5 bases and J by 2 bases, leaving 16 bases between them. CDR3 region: CASSLTYSGAGNTIYF. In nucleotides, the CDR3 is TGTGCCAGCAGCCTCACTTACAGTGGAGCTGGAAACACCATATATTTT.

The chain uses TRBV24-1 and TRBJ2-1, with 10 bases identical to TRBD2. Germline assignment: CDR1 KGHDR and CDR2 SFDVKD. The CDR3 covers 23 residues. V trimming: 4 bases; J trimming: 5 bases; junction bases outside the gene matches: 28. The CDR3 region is CATSDPLHEGPLAGNKFNNEQFF. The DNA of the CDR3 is TGTGCCACCAGTGACCCCCTTCATGAAGGGCCACTAGCGGGGAACAAATTCAACAATGAGCAGTTCTTC.

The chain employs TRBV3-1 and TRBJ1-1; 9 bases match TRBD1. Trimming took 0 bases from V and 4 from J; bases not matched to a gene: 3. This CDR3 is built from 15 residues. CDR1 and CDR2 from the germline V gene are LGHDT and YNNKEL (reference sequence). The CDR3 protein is CASSQEGQGGTEAFF. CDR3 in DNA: TGTGCCAGCAGCCAAGAGGGACAGGGTGGCACTGAAGCTTTCTTT.

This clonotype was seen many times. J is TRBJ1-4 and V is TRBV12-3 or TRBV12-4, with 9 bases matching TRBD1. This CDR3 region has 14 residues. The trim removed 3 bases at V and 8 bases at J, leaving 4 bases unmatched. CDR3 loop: CASSFQGQGEKLFF. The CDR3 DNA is TGTGCCAGCAGTTTTCAGGGACAGGGCGAAAAACTGTTTTTT.

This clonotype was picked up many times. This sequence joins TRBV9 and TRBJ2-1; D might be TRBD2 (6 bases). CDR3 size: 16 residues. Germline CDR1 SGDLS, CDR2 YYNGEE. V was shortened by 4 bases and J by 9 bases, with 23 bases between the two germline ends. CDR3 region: CASSPSGDARKSEQFF. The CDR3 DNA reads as TGTGCCAGCAGCCCCTCGGGGGACGCACGAAAAAGTGAGCAGTTCTTC.

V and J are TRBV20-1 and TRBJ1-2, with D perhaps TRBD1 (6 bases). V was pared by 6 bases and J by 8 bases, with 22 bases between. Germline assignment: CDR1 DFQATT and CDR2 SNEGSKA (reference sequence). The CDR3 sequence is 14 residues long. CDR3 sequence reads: CSAYTLTGDRGYTF. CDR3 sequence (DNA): TGCAGTGCATATACCCTGACAGGAGATAGGGGCTACACCTTC.

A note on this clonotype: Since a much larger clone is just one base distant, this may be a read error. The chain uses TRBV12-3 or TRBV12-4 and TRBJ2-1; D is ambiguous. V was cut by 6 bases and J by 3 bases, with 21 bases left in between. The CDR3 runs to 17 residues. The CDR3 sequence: CASRFTPPEQSYNEQFF. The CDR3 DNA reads TGTGCCAGCAGATTCACCCCCCCGGAACAGAGCTACAATGAGCAGTTCTTC.